The T cell receptor (beta chain) under discussion was sequenced for a study of shared clonotypes between healthy human individuals. Study outcomes and limitations: Larger estimated richness was generally recorded for naive subsets relative to memory subsets. In contrast to clonotypes shared by all four donors, non-shared clonotypes had lower generation probabilities.

The ends lost 4 bases at V and 6 bases at J; junction bases unmatched: 7. This CDR3 spans 15 amino acids. Germline V lookup: CDR1 SGHNT, CDR2 YYREEE (reference sequence). About this clone: No antigen is known for it.

Execution of the assay was at deep level. Measured with immunoSEQ multiplex PCR; TCRdb has only the in-frame clones, and not every one. The sample lists 1.6 million or so clones, roughly 96% occurring once. The sequenced sample was naive CD4+ T cells sorted from blood. Indicated subset: CD45RA+ positively selected. The chain joins TRBV5-4 to TRBJ2-2, with 9 bases matching TRBD1. This clonotype was sampled from a man younger than 40 in good health. The CDR3 region is CASSPSWTGAGELFF. Here the CDR3 DNA reads TGTGCCAGCAGCCCCAGTTGGACAGGGGCCGGGGAGCTGTTTTTT.